These 10 T cell receptor beta chains were sequenced from one sample in a study of blood T cell repertoires in COVID-19. Some clones are missing from TCRdb's copy, which holds only in-frame ones; the method was immunoSEQ multiplex PCR. The sample has roughly 95,000 clones, about 81% seen once; the top ten hold more than 15%. Sequencing used peripheral blood. These receptors were taken from a man older than 75 with acute or convalescent COVID-19.

A note on this clone: In the same sample, other DNA sequences code for this CDR3. The rearrangement links TRBV24-1 to TRBJ2-2; no clear D gene. Germline V lookup: CDR1 KGHDR, CDR2 SFDVKD. This CDR3 comprises 15 residues. Trimming stripped 5 bases from V and 0 bases from J, with 9 bases between. CDR3 nucleotide sequence: TGTGCCACCAGTGCTCGGCTAGCGAACACCGGGGAGCTGTTTTTT. Amino acid sequence: CATSARLANTGELFF.

CDR3 in amino acids: CASSYSGLNYGYTF. Written as DNA, the CDR3 is TGTGCCAGCAGTTACTCTGGGCTCAACTATGGCTACACCTTC. The chain employs TRBV6-2 or TRBV6-3 and TRBJ1-2; no firm D call. The CDR3 covers 14 residues. Germline V gives CDR1 MNHEY, CDR2 SVGEGT. The V gene lost 0 bases and the J gene lost 2 bases, with 7 bases spanning the gap.

V usage is TRBV27 and J usage is TRBJ1-1; maybe TRBD1 (6 bases). The CDR3 contains 14 residues. Trimming shortened V by 6 bases and J by 5 bases, and 16 bases separated the two germline ends. Germline V gives CDR1 MNHEY, CDR2 SMNVEV (reference sequence). The CDR3 sequence: CASRSHRDGTEAFF. CDR3 nucleotide sequence: TGTGCCAGCAGGAGCCACAGGGATGGGACTGAAGCTTTCTTT.

The chain uses TRBV12-3 or TRBV12-4 and TRBJ1-4; no reliable D call. V dropped 3 bases and J dropped 5 bases, with 4 bases sitting between them. The CDR3 spans 12 residues. CDR3 in DNA: TGTGCCAGCAGTTTTATCAATGAAAAACTGTTTTTT. Amino acids: CASSFINEKLFF.

The chain uses TRBV6-1 and TRBJ1-2, with D possibly being TRBD1 (5 bases). V gave up 1 base and J gave up 2 bases, with 11 bases separating them. The CDR3 loop spans 15 amino acids. Germline V lookup: CDR1 MNHNS, CDR2 SASEGT. The CDR3 here is CASSEGRVGNYGYTF. In DNA form, the CDR3 reads TGTGCCAGCAGTGAAGGCAGGGTGGGGAACTATGGCTACACCTTC.

This clone was seen only a few times. This sequence joins TRBV7-9 and TRBJ1-5, with D possibly matching TRBD1 (5 bases). The ends were cut back, 0 bases at V and 3 bases at J, with 9 bases in the middle. Germline CDR1 is SEHNR and CDR2 is FQNEAQ (reference sequence). This CDR3 spans 15 amino acids. DNA for the CDR3: TGTGCCAGCAGCTTAGCCGGGGGGTACAATCAGCCCCAGCATTTT. It translates to CASSLAGGYNQPQHF.

Remarks on this clone: The junction shows a germline mismatch at one end, possibly a read error. V and J are TRBV24-1 and TRBJ1-5; TRBD1 agrees at 12 bases. Germline-derived CDR1 and CDR2 are KGHDR and SFDVKD. This CDR3 is 14 amino acids long. The CDR3 bases are TGTGCCCCCAGGGACAGGGGGCATCATCAGCCCCAGCATTTT. This translates into CAPRDRGHHQPQHF.

V usage is TRBV28 and J usage is TRBJ2-7, with a possible D match to TRBD1 (5 bases). This CDR3 region has 13 residues. Trimming removed 3 bases from V and 2 bases from J, with 8 bases in between. Germline values: CDR1 MDHEN, CDR2 SYDVKM. The CDR3 coding sequence is TGTGCCAGCAGTTTCGACAGCCCCTACGAGCAGTACTTC. Its protein is CASSFDSPYEQYF.

At least ten counts were recorded for this clone. The chain couples TRBV10-3 to TRBJ2-3; 12 nucleotides align to TRBD2. CDR1 and CDR2 (germline): ENHRY, SYGVKD. The J segment lost 9 bases and the V segment lost 2 bases, leaving 9 bases of the junction unmatched. The CDR3 is 16 amino acids. The CDR3 is CAISEPGLAGPETQYF. DNA for the CDR3: TGTGCCATCAGTGAGCCCGGACTAGCGGGGCCTGAGACGCAGTATTTT.

Notes on this clone: A read error may produce the germline difference seen at one junction end. The chain is built from TRBV19 and TRBJ1-2, with D possibly TRBD1 on 6 matching bases. The germline V gene encodes CDR1 LNHDA and CDR2 SQIVND (reference sequence). The CDR3 spans 12 residues. In DNA form, the CDR3 reads TGTGCCAGTCGGGGGGCGCTTATCCTATGGCGCTTC. Translated, it gives CASRGALILWRF.